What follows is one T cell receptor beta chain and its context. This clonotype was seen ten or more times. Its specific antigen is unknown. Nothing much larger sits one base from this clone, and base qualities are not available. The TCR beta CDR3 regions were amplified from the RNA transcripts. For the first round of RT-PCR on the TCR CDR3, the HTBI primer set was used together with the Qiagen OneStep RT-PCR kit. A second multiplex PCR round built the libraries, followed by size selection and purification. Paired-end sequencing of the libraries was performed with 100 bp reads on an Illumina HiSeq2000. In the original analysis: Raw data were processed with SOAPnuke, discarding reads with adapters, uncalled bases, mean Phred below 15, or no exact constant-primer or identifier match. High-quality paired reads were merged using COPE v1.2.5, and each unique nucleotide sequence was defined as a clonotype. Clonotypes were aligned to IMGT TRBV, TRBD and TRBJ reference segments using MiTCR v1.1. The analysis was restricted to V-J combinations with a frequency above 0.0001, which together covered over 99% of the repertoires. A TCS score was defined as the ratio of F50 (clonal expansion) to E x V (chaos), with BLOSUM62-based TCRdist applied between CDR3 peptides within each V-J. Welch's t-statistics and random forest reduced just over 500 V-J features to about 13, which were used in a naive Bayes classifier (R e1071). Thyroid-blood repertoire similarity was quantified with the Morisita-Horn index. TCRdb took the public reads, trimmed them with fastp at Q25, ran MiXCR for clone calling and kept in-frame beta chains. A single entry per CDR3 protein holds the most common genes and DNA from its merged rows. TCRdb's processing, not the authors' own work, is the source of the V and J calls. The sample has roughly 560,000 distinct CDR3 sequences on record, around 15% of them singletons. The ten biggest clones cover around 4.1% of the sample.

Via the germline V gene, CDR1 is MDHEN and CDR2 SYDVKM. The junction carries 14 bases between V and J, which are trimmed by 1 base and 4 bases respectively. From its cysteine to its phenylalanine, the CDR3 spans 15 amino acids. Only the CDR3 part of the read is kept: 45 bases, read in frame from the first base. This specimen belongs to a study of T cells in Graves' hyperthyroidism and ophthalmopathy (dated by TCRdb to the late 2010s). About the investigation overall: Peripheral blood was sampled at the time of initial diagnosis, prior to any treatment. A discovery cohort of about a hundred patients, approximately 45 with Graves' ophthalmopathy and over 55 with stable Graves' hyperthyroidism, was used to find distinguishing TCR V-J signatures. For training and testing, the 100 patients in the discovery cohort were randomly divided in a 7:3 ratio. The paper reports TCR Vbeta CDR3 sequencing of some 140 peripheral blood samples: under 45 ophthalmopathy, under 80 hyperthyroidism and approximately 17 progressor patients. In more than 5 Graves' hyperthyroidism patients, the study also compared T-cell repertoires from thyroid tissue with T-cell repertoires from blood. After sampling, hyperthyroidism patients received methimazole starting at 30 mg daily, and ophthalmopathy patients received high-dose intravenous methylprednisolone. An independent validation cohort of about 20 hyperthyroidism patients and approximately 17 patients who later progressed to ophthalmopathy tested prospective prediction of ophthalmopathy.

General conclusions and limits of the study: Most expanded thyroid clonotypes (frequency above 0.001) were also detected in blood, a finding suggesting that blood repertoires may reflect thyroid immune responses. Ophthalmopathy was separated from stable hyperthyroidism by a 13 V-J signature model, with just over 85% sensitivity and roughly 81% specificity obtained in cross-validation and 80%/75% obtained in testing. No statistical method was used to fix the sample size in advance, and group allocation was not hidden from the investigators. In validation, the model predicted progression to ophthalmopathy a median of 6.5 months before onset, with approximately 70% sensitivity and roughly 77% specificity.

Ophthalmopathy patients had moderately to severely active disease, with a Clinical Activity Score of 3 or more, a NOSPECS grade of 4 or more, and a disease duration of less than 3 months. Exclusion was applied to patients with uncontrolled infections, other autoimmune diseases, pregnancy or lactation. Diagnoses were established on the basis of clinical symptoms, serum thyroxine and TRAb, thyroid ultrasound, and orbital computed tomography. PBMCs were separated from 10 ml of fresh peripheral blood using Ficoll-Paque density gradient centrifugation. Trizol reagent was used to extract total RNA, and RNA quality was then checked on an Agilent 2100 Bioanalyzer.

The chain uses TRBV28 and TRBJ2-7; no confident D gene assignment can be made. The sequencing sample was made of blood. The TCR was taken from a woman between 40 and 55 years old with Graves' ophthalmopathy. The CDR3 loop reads CASSLFPRARYEQYF. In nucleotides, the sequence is TGTGCCAGCAGTTTATTCCCCCGGGCCCGATACGAGCAGTACTTC. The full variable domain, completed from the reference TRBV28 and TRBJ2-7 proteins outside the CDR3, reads DVKVTQSSRYLVKRTGEKVFLECVQDMDHENMFWYRQDPGLGLRLIYFSYDVKMKEKGDIPEGYSVSREKKERFSLILESASTNQTSMYLCASSLFPRARYEQYFGPGTRLTVT.